Listed here are 20 T cell receptor beta chains from one sample, sequenced in a study of Ad26.COV2.S vaccination and SARS-CoV-2 variants (dated by TCRdb to the early 2020s). The sample's treatment or condition, from its label and the paper: approximately 18 received Ad26.COV2.S at low or high dose, single or two shots; roughly 5 received placebo; per-sample allocation not given. Repertoires of vaccine and placebo recipients were sequenced from samples collected on day 63 after the first injection. The library relied on the immunoSEQ multiplex PCR assay. The source is immuneACCESS, and TCRdb retained only in-frame sequences with V and J called. Part of the clones is not carried over; for the studies checked, unresolved V genes explain less than half of this, and the remainder is unexplained. Counted in this sample were under 300,000 clones; approximately 90% of them appeared once. Just under 3% of the sample belongs to the ten largest clones.

The sample in question was peripheral blood, obtained in a trial of Ad26.COV2.S vaccine versus placebo. These receptors all come from a person aged 18 to 59 who received the Ad26.COV2.S COVID-19 vaccine or a placebo.

The chain joins TRBV29-1 to TRBJ1-1; 8 bases line up with TRBD1. The CDR3 has 13 amino acids. The V segment lost 6 bases and the J segment 5 bases; nucleotides outside the gene matches: 8. CDR1 SQVTM and CDR2 ANQGSEA come from the germline V gene. In DNA, the CDR3 is TGCAGCGTGCCGGACAGGGAAGGGACTGAAGCTTTCTTT. Protein sequence: CSVPDREGTEAFF.

The gene calls are TRBV7-6 and TRBJ1-4; 7 bases match TRBD1. The V and J ends lost 2 bases and 4 bases, in that order; junction bases with no gene match: 4. The CDR3 runs to 15 residues. CDR1 SGHVS and CDR2 FNYEAQ come from the germline V gene. The CDR3 nucleotides read TGTGCCAGCAGCTTATCAGGGGGTAATAATGAAAAACTGTTTTTT. Its translation: CASSLSGGNNEKLFF.

V and J are TRBV7-9 and TRBJ2-3, with a tentative D call TRBD1 (6 bases). V lost 5 bases and J 5 bases, leaving 17 bases between the germline ends. The CDR3 extends over 15 amino acids. Germline V gives CDR1 SEHNR, CDR2 FQNEAQ (reference sequence). In DNA, the CDR3 is TGTGCCAGCAGCGAGGAAGGGCAGGGGAAAGATACGCAGTATTTT. Its protein product is CASSEEGQGKDTQYF.

The chain uses TRBV20-1 and TRBJ2-7; D call uncertain. The CDR3 contains 11 residues. Trimming removed 5 bases at V and 6 bases at J, with 11 bases between. Germline V CDR1 and CDR2: DFQATT, SNEGSKA (reference sequence). This chain's CDR3 is CSAASRAEQYV. CDR3 in DNA: TGCAGTGCTGCGAGTAGGGCCGAGCAGTACGTC.

The chain carries TRBV30 and TRBJ2-1, with 10 bases fitting TRBD2. V dropped 8 bases and J dropped 10; count of bases not matched to a gene: 11. The CDR3 has 13 residues. Germline V gene sequence: CDR1 GTSNPN, CDR2 SVGIG (reference sequence). CDR3 nucleotide sequence: TGTGCCCTCCAACTAGCGGGGTGGGTGGAGCAGTTCTTC. It yields the protein CALQLAGWVEQFF. Together with reference TRBV30 and TRBJ2-1, the CDR3 gives the full variable domain: SQTIHQWPATLVQPVGSPLSLECTVEGTSNPNLYWYRQAAGRGLQLLFYSVGIGQISSEVPQNLSASRPQDRQFILSSKKLLLSDSGFYLCALQLAGWVEQFFGPGTRLTVL.

The chain uses TRBV19 and TRBJ2-2; 12 bases align to TRBD2. Germline CDR1 is LNHDA and CDR2 is SQIVND (reference sequence). V dropped 5 bases and J dropped 5; count of bases not matched to a gene: 3. The CDR3 is 15 residues long. CDR3 sequence reads: CASSVTSGSTGELFF. The DNA of the CDR3 is TGTGCCAGTAGTGTGACTAGCGGGAGTACCGGGGAGCTGTTTTTT.

The genes are TRBV12-5 and TRBJ2-1; TRBD2 matches at 12 bases. V lost 0 bases, J lost 9 bases, and 6 bases stayed unmatched. Germline V lookup: CDR1 LGHNT, CDR2 FRNRAP. CDR3 length: 16 amino acids. CDR3 in DNA: TGTGCTAGTGGTTTGGTACTGGCTAGCGGGAGGGGTGAGCAGTTCTTC. Translating it yields CASGLVLASGRGEQFF.

The chain is built from TRBV7-2 and TRBJ2-2; D is ambiguous. There are 16 residues in the CDR3. Germline assignment: CDR1 SGHTA and CDR2 FQGNSA. V shed 5 bases and J shed 7 bases, with 20 bases lying between them. The CDR3 region is CASSPARASVFGELFF. CDR3 DNA: TGTGCCAGCAGCCCCGCCCGGGCCTCGGTCTTCGGGGAGCTGTTTTTT.

This clone turned up a few times. This chain joins TRBV7-3 and TRBJ2-7; D is perhaps TRBD1 or TRBD2 (6 bases each). This CDR3 is built from 14 residues. V dropped 0 bases and J dropped 5 bases, with 11 bases sitting between them. The V gene's germline CDR1 is SGHTA and CDR2 FQGTGA. Here the CDR3 DNA reads TGTGCCAGCAGCTTAACGAACAGGGAGGACGAGCAGTACTTC. Its translation: CASSLTNREDEQYF.

Here the CDR3 reads CASSQDWGGSQETQYF. The CDR3 bases are TGCGCCAGCAGCCAAGATTGGGGCGGGAGCCAAGAGACCCAGTACTTC. The chain carries TRBV4-3 and TRBJ2-5; the match to TRBD2 covers 7 bases. V trimming: 0 bases; J trimming: 1 base; junction bases outside the gene matches: 5. Per germline, CDR1 LGHNA and CDR2 YSLEER. The CDR3 totals 16 residues.

The chain carries TRBV10-3 and TRBJ2-6; D gene ambiguous. CDR1 and CDR2 (germline): ENHRY, SYGVKD. The V and J ends lost 3 bases and 0 bases respectively, with 6 bases between them. The CDR3 length is 15 residues. The CDR3 sequence: CAISDSVSGANVLTF. The CDR3 region has the DNA TGTGCCATCAGTGACAGCGTCTCTGGGGCCAACGTCCTGACTTTC.

This clone was detected once. The V and J genes are TRBV10-3 and TRBJ2-5, with D perhaps being TRBD1 or TRBD2 (5 bases each). The CDR3 length is 14 residues. The V end lost 2 bases, the J end lost 4 bases, and 11 bases lay between the germline ends. The V gene's germline CDR1 is ENHRY and CDR2 SYGVKD. CDR3 sequence reads: CAISERVGTETQYF. The CDR3 coding sequence is TGTGCCATCAGTGAGAGGGTAGGGACAGAGACCCAGTACTTC.

J is TRBJ1-4 and V is TRBV4-2, with D possibly TRBD1 on 5 matching bases. CDR1 is LGHNA and CDR2 is YNFKEQ in the germline V gene. CDR3 length equals 19 residues. The germline V and J ends were trimmed by 5 bases and 9 bases, with 31 bases remaining between them. This CDR3 reads CASSERSYPGGEVMKKLFF. For the CDR3, the DNA is TGTGCCAGCAGCGAAAGATCTTACCCGGGGGGAGAGGTTATGAAAAAACTGTTTTTT.

The genes are TRBV29-1 and TRBJ2-7; 7 nucleotides match TRBD1. The trim removed 4 bases at V and 1 base at J, leaving 4 bases unmatched. This CDR3 is built from 13 residues. Looked up from germline, CDR1 is SQVTM and CDR2 is ANQGSEA. The chain's CDR3 is CSVGQGPSYEQYF. As DNA, the CDR3 is TGCAGCGTTGGACAGGGCCCTTCCTACGAGCAGTACTTC.

With regard to this clone: The sample carries other DNA sequences with the same CDR3. The rearrangement joins TRBV18 to TRBJ1-5; D might be TRBD1 (5 bases). The CDR3 has 13 amino acids. Between the trimmed V and J ends, which lost 6 bases and 5 bases, there was a span of 11 bases. From germline, CDR1 is KGHSH and CDR2 LQKENI. The CDR3 DNA reads as TGTGCCAGCTCTCCGGGACGGGATCAGCCCCAGCATTTT. Residues: CASSPGRDQPQHF.

This rearrangement joins TRBV5-6 to TRBJ1-2; 9 bases agree with TRBD1. The CDR3 is made up of 18 amino acids. Trimming at V came to 4 bases and at J to 3 bases, leaving 16 bases not matched to a gene. Germline CDR1 reads SGHDT; CDR2 reads YYEEEE. CDR3: CASSGTIIQGAWDYGYTF. CDR3 sequence (DNA): TGTGCCAGCAGCGGAACAATAATACAGGGGGCGTGGGACTATGGCTACACCTTC.

With respect to this clone: Other nucleotide sequences from this sample produce the same CDR3. The chain couples TRBV19 to TRBJ2-3; D is ambiguous. The CDR3 sequence is 14 residues long. Germline lookup yields CDR1 LNHDA and CDR2 SQIVND (reference sequence). The V and J ends lost 9 bases and 0 bases respectively, with 13 bases between them. The CDR3 protein is CASRRAASTDTQYF. The CDR3 DNA reads TGTGCCAGCCGCCGGGCAGCTAGCACAGATACGCAGTATTTT.

This rearrangement joins TRBV30 to TRBJ2-7, with TRBD1 identical over 7 bases. There are 14 residues in the CDR3. The V gene end was trimmed by 2 bases and the J gene end by 3 bases; junction bases not matched to a gene: 7. CDR1 and CDR2 from the germline V gene are GTSNPN and SVGIG (reference sequence). CDR3 DNA sequence: TGTGCCTGGAGTCTGTCGGACAGGTACTACGAGCAGTACGTC. Its translation is CAWSLSDRYYEQYV.

This clone has only a few counts. The gene calls are TRBV4-1 and TRBJ1-2, with TRBD1 identical over 7 bases. With V trimmed by 1 base and J by 3 bases, 5 bases remained unmatched. Germline CDR1 and CDR2: MGHRA and YSYEKL. This CDR3 is built from 15 residues. The CDR3, as DNA: TGCGCCAGCAGCCAAGCCCCGGGACAGCACTATGGCTACACCTTC. This sequence encodes CASSQAPGQHYGYTF.

This chain joins TRBV11-3 and TRBJ2-3; the match to TRBD2 covers 15 bases. After removal of 4 bases from V and 2 bases from J, the junction contained 10 bases not matched to a gene. CDR3 length equals 19 residues. Germline lookup yields CDR1 SGHNT and CDR2 YENEEA. CDR3 loop: CASSSGLAGGPRNTDTQYF. The CDR3 DNA sequence: TGTGCCAGCAGCTCTGGACTAGCGGGGGGGCCTCGGAACACAGATACGCAGTATTTT.